The 14 T cell receptor beta chains reported below all come from one sample, sequenced in a study of cytomegalovirus exposure and HLA in healthy donors. A multiplex PCR was run with 60 Vbeta primers and 13 Jbeta primers. Some clones are missing from TCRdb's copy, which holds only in-frame ones; the method was immunoSEQ multiplex PCR. In the table there are approximately 150,000 clones, roughly 79% of which are singletons. Sequencing input: PBMCs. All receptors derive from a woman in her fifties or sixties in good health and CMV-seronegative.

This clone appeared a single time. The chain has TRBV5-6 and TRBJ1-1; D gene unclear. V was cut by 0 bases and J by 4 bases, with 19 bases left in between. The CDR3 is 17 amino acids. Per the germline V gene, CDR1 is SGHDT and CDR2 is YYEEEE. The CDR3 protein is CASSLVPWLGGSTEAFF. In DNA, the CDR3 is TGTGCCAGCAGCTTGGTACCCTGGTTAGGAGGTAGCACTGAAGCTTTCTTT.

Written as DNA, the CDR3 is TGTGCCAGCAGCCCCCAGGGTTGGGGGGGCGGCGGGGAGCTGTTTTTT. Encoded protein: CASSPQGWGGGGELFF. The V and J genes are TRBV4-2 and TRBJ2-2; a possible D gene is TRBD2 (7 bases). The CDR3 has 16 amino acids. Germline V lookup: CDR1 LGHNA, CDR2 YNFKEQ. With 4 bases removed from V and 7 bases from J, the gap between germline ends came to 19 bases.

This clone was recorded a few times. The chain combines TRBV19 with TRBJ2-7, with 8 bases aligning to TRBD1. Germline-derived CDR1 and CDR2 are LNHDA and SQIVND (reference sequence). CDR3 length: 13 residues. V gave up 3 bases and J gave up 6 bases; unmatched junction bases: 4. CDR3 residues: CASSIGQGFEQYF. DNA for the CDR3: TGTGCCAGTAGTATTGGACAGGGTTTCGAGCAGTACTTC.

With regard to this clone: Distinct nucleotide sequences in the sample also encode this CDR3. V usage is TRBV7-9 and J usage is TRBJ2-2; perhaps TRBD1 as D (5 bases). Germline values: CDR1 SEHNR, CDR2 FQNEAQ (reference sequence). The CDR3 consists of 16 residues. The V end was cut by 3 bases, the J end by 5 bases, with 16 bases between. DNA of the CDR3: TGTGCCAGCAGCTTTTTAGGGGCAGCCGTTACCGGGGAGCTGTTTTTT. Protein sequence: CASSFLGAAVTGELFF.

J is TRBJ2-7 and V is TRBV27; TRBD2 aligns across 9 bases. The CDR3 has 15 amino acids. Losses at the gene ends were 7 bases for V and 7 bases for J; bases not matched to a gene: 14. Per germline, CDR1 MNHEY and CDR2 SMNVEV (reference sequence). CDR3 nucleotides: TGTGCCAGCACCCCGCAAGGCGGCGGGAGGGGGGAGCAGTACTTC. It is translated as CASTPQGGGRGEQYF.

The J gene is TRBJ1-2, the V gene TRBV7-2, with no clear D. This CDR3 is built from 12 residues. The V end lost 1 base, the J end lost 8 bases, and 8 bases lay between the germline ends. Germline CDR1 SGHTA, CDR2 FQGNSA. The CDR3 DNA follows: TGTGCCAGCAGCTTAGGAGTTGAGGGCTACACCTTC. As protein: CASSLGVEGYTF.

The chain combines TRBV18 with TRBJ2-3; D uncertain. With 2 bases removed from V and 0 bases from J, the gap between germline ends came to 9 bases. The CDR3 consists of 15 residues. CDR1 is KGHSH and CDR2 is LQKENI in the germline V gene. The CDR3: CASSPMRSSTDTQYF. The CDR3 DNA sequence: TGTGCCAGCTCACCAATGCGGAGCAGCACAGATACGCAGTATTTT.

The CDR3 nucleotides read TGTGCCAGCAGCTTAATGGGACAGGGTCCCTACGAGCAGTACTTC. Protein sequence: CASSLMGQGPYEQYF. The chain carries TRBV11-2 and TRBJ2-7; TRBD1 aligns across 9 bases. J gave up 2 bases and V 2 bases, and 4 bases lay outside the gene matches. Looked up from germline, CDR1 is SGHAT and CDR2 is FQNNGV. The CDR3 sequence is 15 residues long.

The chain uses TRBV28 and TRBJ1-5, with unresolved D. The germline V gene encodes CDR1 MDHEN and CDR2 SYDVKM. The CDR3 sequence is 14 residues long. Between the trimmed V and J ends, which lost 8 bases and 1 base, there was a span of 12 bases. The CDR3 DNA sequence: TGTGCCAGCCGCGCGCAGGTGAGCAATCAGCCCCAGCATTTT. It codes for CASRAQVSNQPQHF. Drawing the rest from reference TRBV28 and TRBJ1-5, the complete variable domain is DVKVTQSSRYLVKRTGEKVFLECVQDMDHENMFWYRQDPGLGLRLIYFSYDVKMKEKGDIPEGYSVSREKKERFSLILESASTNQTSMYLCASRAQVSNQPQHFGDGTRLSIL.

The rearrangement uses TRBV5-8 and TRBJ2-7; D is perhaps TRBD2 (6 bases). This CDR3 comprises 13 residues. V was shortened by 4 bases and J by 3 bases, with 11 bases between the two germline ends. Germline CDR1 SGHTS, CDR2 YDEGEE. The chain's CDR3 is CASSRDWNYEQYF. CDR3 in DNA: TGTGCCAGCAGCCGGGACTGGAACTACGAGCAGTACTTC.

This clone was detected only a few times. This chain uses TRBV11-2 with TRBJ1-2; maybe TRBD1 (5 bases). Per the germline V gene, CDR1 is SGHAT and CDR2 is FQNNGV. The CDR3 sequence is 13 residues long. Trimming stripped 5 bases from V and 3 bases from J, with 10 bases between. The CDR3 protein is CASSPQGYYGYTF. CDR3 sequence (DNA): TGTGCCAGCAGCCCCCAGGGTTACTATGGCTACACCTTC.

The sample holds many counts of this clone. As DNA, the CDR3 is TGCGCCAGCAGCCTTGGGCCAGGGGCCACTGAAGCTTTCTTT. Its protein is CASSLGPGATEAFF. The chain couples TRBV5-1 to TRBJ1-1; perhaps TRBD1 as D (6 bases). The CDR3 runs 14 residues. Trimming removed 4 bases at V and 4 bases at J, with 14 bases between. Germline CDR1 reads SGHRS; CDR2 reads YFSETQ.

The rearrangement links TRBV11-3 to TRBJ2-7, with 10 bases matching TRBD1. Germline CDR1 is SGHNT and CDR2 is YENEEA. The CDR3 sequence is 16 residues long. Germline trimming cut 1 base from V and 7 bases from J; bases unmatched to any gene: 10. The CDR3 loop is CASSLAGTGVPSEQYF. In nucleotides, the CDR3 is TGTGCCAGCAGCTTAGCCGGGACAGGGGTCCCTAGTGAGCAGTACTTC.

A word on this clone: This sample also contains other DNA sequences that code for the same CDR3. This chain uses TRBV6-5 with TRBJ1-1; 8 bases align to TRBD1. J lost 5 bases, V lost 0 bases, and 5 bases had no gene match. The CDR3 covers 15 residues. Germline V gene sequence: CDR1 MNHEY, CDR2 SVGAGI. This CDR3 is CASSYSRQGRTEAFF. CDR3 nucleotides: TGTGCCAGCAGTTACTCGAGACAGGGGAGGACTGAAGCTTTCTTT.